This note documents a single T cell receptor (beta chain) sequence. What it binds is unknown. Looked up from germline, CDR1 is MNHEY and CDR2 is SVGAGI. V was pared by 3 bases and J by 0 bases, with 15 bases between. The CDR3 consists of 18 residues. The record originates from a study of T-cell memory formation after mild COVID-19. Study results and limitations: Memory sampled before infection contained some responding clones, suggesting cross-reactive memory joined. Clones contracting day 15 to 85 were balanced CD4/CD8; later expanders leaned CD4+.

TCRdb fed the 5' RACE reads into MiXCR, producing one record per CDR3 protein. Here the sample spans 380,000 or so distinct CDR3 sequences, 13% to 15% being singletons. The material sequenced was PBMCs or a T cell subset sorted from them (not recorded which). The chain employs TRBV6-5 and TRBJ2-6; D possibly corresponds to TRBD2 (5 bases). This sequence originates from a man in his late teens or twenties who had mild COVID-19 (a few samples of this study predate the infection). Cell type and time point are not known. The CDR3 DNA reads TGTGCCAGCAGTTATTTGCAACGGGGTAGCTCTGGGGCCAACGTCCTGACTTTC. It translates to CASSYLQRGSSGANVLTF.